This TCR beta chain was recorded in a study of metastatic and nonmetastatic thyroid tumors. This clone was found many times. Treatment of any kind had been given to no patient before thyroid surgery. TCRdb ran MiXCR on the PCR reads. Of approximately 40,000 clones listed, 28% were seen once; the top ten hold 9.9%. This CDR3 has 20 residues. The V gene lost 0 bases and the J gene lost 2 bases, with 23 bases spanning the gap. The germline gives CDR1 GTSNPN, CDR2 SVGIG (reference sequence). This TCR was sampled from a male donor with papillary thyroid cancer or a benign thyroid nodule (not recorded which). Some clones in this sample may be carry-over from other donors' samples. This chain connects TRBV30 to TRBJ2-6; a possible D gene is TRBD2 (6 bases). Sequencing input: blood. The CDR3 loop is CAWSVVIWPGTGPGANVLTF. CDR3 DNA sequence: TGTGCCTGGAGTGTTGTTATCTGGCCCGGGACTGGCCCTGGGGCCAACGTCCTGACTTTC.